The 28 T cell receptor beta chains presented below share a single source sample, sequenced in a study of blood T cell repertoires in COVID-19. Profiling relied on immunoSEQ multiplex PCR, and the TCRdb table lists in-frame clones only, not all of them. The sample carries around 440,000 clones, around 88% recorded once. Sample: peripheral blood. These receptor sequences come from a woman in her forties or fifties with COVID-19, enrolled during active disease.

This chain uses TRBV5-1 with TRBJ1-1; 8 bases agree with TRBD1. Germline values: CDR1 SGHRS, CDR2 YFSETQ. This CDR3 comprises 15 residues. V dropped 5 bases and J dropped 4; count of bases not matched to a gene: 10. The CDR3 bases are TGCGCCAGCAGAAAAAACGACAGGGGTGGCACTGAAGCTTTCTTT. This codes for CASRKNDRGGTEAFF.

The rearrangement joins TRBV27 to TRBJ2-5; 10 nucleotides agree with TRBD2. Germline V gene data show CDR1 as MNHEY and CDR2 as SMNVEV (reference sequence). The CDR3 is made up of 16 amino acids. Unmatched junction bases numbered 12, after V lost 4 bases and J lost 7 bases. In DNA form, the CDR3 reads TGTGCCAGCAGTTCCACGGGACTAGCGCCAGGGGGGACCCAGTACTTC. Translated: CASSSTGLAPGGTQYF.

CDR3 amino acids: CASSYSRARANYGYTF. The DNA for the CDR3 is TGTGCCAGCAGTTACTCTAGGGCCAGGGCCAACTATGGCTACACCTTC. The V gene is TRBV6-5, the J gene TRBJ1-2; TRBD1 might be the D (5 bases). The length of the CDR3 is 16 residues. V shed 0 bases and J shed 2 bases, with 13 bases lying between them. CDR1 MNHEY and CDR2 SVGAGI come from the germline V gene.

V and J are TRBV11-1 and TRBJ1-1; D not certain. The CDR3 extends over 14 amino acids. V was shortened by 5 bases and J by 0 bases, with 10 bases between the two germline ends. Germline-derived CDR1 and CDR2 are SGHAT and FQDESV (reference sequence). The CDR3, as DNA: TGTGCCAGCAGCCTGACACGGCTGAACACTGAAGCTTTCTTT. Residues: CASSLTRLNTEAFF. Variable domain in full (rest from reference TRBV11-1 and TRBJ1-1): EAEVAQSPRYKITEKSQAVAFWCDPISGHATLYWYRQILGQGPELLVQFQDESVVDDSQLPKDRFSAERLKGVDSTLKIQPAELGDSAMYLCASSLTRLNTEAFFGQGTRLTVV.

The chain combines TRBV12-5 with TRBJ2-7; 14 positions agree with TRBD2. Germline CDR1 reads LGHNT; CDR2 reads FRNRAP. The junction had 9 bases not matched to a gene; V was cut back by 2 bases and J by 6 bases. This CDR3 has 17 amino acids. CDR3 sequence (DNA): TGTGCTAGTGGTTTGTACGGACTAGCGGGGGGAATGAGCGAGCAGTACTTC. Its translation is CASGLYGLAGGMSEQYF.

The chain uses TRBV6-5 and TRBJ2-3; TRBD2 agrees at 11 bases. V shed 7 bases and J 2 bases; nucleotides not matched to a gene: 5. The CDR3 spans 15 residues. Germline V CDR1 and CDR2: MNHEY, SVGAGI. The CDR3 sequence is CASTLAGGITDTQYF. CDR3 DNA sequence: TGTGCCAGCACTCTAGCGGGGGGAATCACAGATACGCAGTATTTT.

The gene calls are TRBV6-5 and TRBJ1-2; tentatively, D is TRBD1 (5 bases). Germline values: CDR1 MNHEY, CDR2 SVGAGI. Trimming took 5 bases from V and 8 from J, leaving 12 bases between them. This CDR3 has 12 amino acids. The CDR3 loop reads CASSQSGFGYTF. Written as DNA, the CDR3 is TGTGCCAGCAGTCAGTCAGGGTTCGGCTACACCTTC.

This chain links TRBV30 with TRBJ2-1, with 9 nucleotides matching TRBD2. Trimming removed 4 bases from V and 5 bases from J; junction bases left unmatched: 6. In germline, CDR1 is GTSNPN, CDR2 SVGIG (reference sequence). This CDR3 has 14 residues. The DNA for the CDR3 is TGTGCCTGGACGAGACTAGCGGAAAACAATGAGCAGTTCTTC. Protein: CAWTRLAENNEQFF.

In this sample, this clone turned up a few times. The chain uses TRBV6-6 and TRBJ1-1; weak D call: TRBD1 (5 bases). V was pared by 8 bases and J by 1 base, with 14 bases between. Germline CDR1 reads MNHNY; CDR2 reads SVGAGI (reference sequence). The CDR3 has 14 amino acids. Here the CDR3 reads CASSYPGGNTEAFF. The DNA for the CDR3 is TGTGCCAGCTCCTACCCCGGGGGGAACACTGAAGCTTTCTTT.

The chain links TRBV7-8 to TRBJ2-7; tentatively, D is TRBD2 (6 bases). Per germline, CDR1 SGHVS and CDR2 FQNEAQ. With 4 bases removed from V and 3 bases from J, the gap between germline ends came to 22 bases. The CDR3 contains 17 residues. This chain's CDR3 is CASSSPFLRDSNYEQYF. CDR3 DNA: TGTGCCAGCAGCTCCCCTTTTCTCCGGGACTCGAACTACGAGCAGTACTTC.

In its sample, this clone was seen once. This chain uses TRBV5-1 with TRBJ1-5; 10 bases fit TRBD1. Germline V gene sequence: CDR1 SGHRS, CDR2 YFSETQ. With 0 bases clipped from V and 5 bases from J, the junction kept 2 bases outside the gene matches. The CDR3 contains 15 residues. The CDR3 region is CASSLVTGGDQPQHF. The CDR3 DNA sequence: TGCGCCAGCAGCTTGGTGACAGGGGGCGATCAGCCCCAGCATTTT. Using reference TRBV5-1 and TRBJ1-5 for the parts outside the CDR3, the full variable domain is KAGVTQTPRYLIKTRGQQVTLSCSPISGHRSVSWYQQTPGQGLQFLFEYFSETQRNKGNFPGRFSGRQFSNSRSEMNVSTLELGDSALYLCASSLVTGGDQPQHFGDGTRLSIL.

This chain links TRBV2 with TRBJ2-1, with 13 bases lining up with TRBD2. Unmatched junction bases numbered 8, after V lost 5 bases and J lost 10 bases. The CDR3 runs to 15 residues. CDR1 and CDR2 (germline): SNHLY, FYNNEI. CDR3 in amino acids: CASSTGLAGAAEQFF. The CDR3 DNA is TGTGCCAGCAGTACCGGACTAGCGGGGGCCGCAGAGCAGTTCTTC.

This clone was seen once. This rearrangement joins TRBV5-1 to TRBJ2-2, with 11 positions matching TRBD1. The germline CDR1 and CDR2 sequences are SGHRS and YFSETQ. V shed 3 bases, J shed 6 bases, and the junction held 4 bases outside the gene matches. CDR3 length equals 15 residues. The DNA for the CDR3 is TGCGCCAGCAGCTCTCCGGGACAGGGGGCCGGGGAGCTGTTTTTT. Amino acids: CASSSPGQGAGELFF.

V gene TRBV6-6 combines with J gene TRBJ1-5; tentative D call: TRBD1 (6 bases). The V end was cut by 4 bases, the J end by 5 bases, with 12 bases between. The CDR3 is 14 residues long. CDR1 is MNHNY and CDR2 is SVGAGI in the germline V gene (reference sequence). The CDR3 region has the DNA TGTGCCAGCAGTTCAGGGGCTGCTCATCAGCCCCAGCATTTT. Protein sequence: CASSSGAAHQPQHF.

The chain links TRBV20-1 to TRBJ1-4, with D hard to call. The CDR3 has 11 amino acids. Germline CDR1 and CDR2: DFQATT and SNEGSKA (reference sequence). V shed 3 bases and J shed 10 bases, with 9 bases lying between them. CDR3 region: CSARVGAKLFF. The CDR3 DNA reads as TGCAGTGCTAGGGTGGGAGCAAAACTGTTTTTT.

This clone was counted between two and nine times. This chain links TRBV28 with TRBJ1-2, with TRBD1 matching 10 bases. Per the germline V gene, CDR1 is MDHEN and CDR2 is SYDVKM. This CDR3 contains 14 residues. V trimming: 5 bases; J trimming: 8 bases; junction bases outside the gene matches: 8. The CDR3 here is CASSVGTGVRGYTF. The CDR3 DNA reads as TGTGCCAGCAGTGTCGGGACAGGGGTTAGGGGCTACACCTTC.

This clone was counted only a few times. The chain joins TRBV12-3 or TRBV12-4 to TRBJ1-5; no reliable D call. CDR3 length: 12 amino acids. V lost 6 bases to trimming and J lost 14 bases, with 17 bases between them. The CDR3 nucleotides read TGTGCCAGCAGCTCGGACCGCGCCGGGAAGCATTTT. Translating gives CASSSDRAGKHF.

This clone was detected once. The chain has TRBV12-5 and TRBJ2-3, with D possibly being TRBD1 (6 bases). This CDR3 comprises 13 residues. V lost 5 bases and J lost 2, with 8 bases in between. The germline V gene encodes CDR1 LGHNT and CDR2 FRNRAP. The CDR3 DNA sequence: TGTGCTAGTGGTCCAGGGGTCACAGATACGCAGTATTTT. It codes for CASGPGVTDTQYF.

The chain employs TRBV29-1 and TRBJ1-1; 7 nucleotides align to TRBD1. V dropped 8 bases and J dropped 7; count of bases not matched to a gene: 13. CDR3 length: 13 amino acids. Germline V gene data show CDR1 as SQVTM and CDR2 as ANQGSEA. The CDR3 coding sequence is TGCAGCTCCGAGAGACAGGGTCGATTTGAAGCTTTCTTT. This encodes CSSERQGRFEAFF.

This clone appeared a few times. The chain uses TRBV20-1 and TRBJ2-1; D remains ambiguous. The germline gives CDR1 DFQATT, CDR2 SNEGSKA (reference sequence). CDR3 length: 11 amino acids. Trimming stripped 3 bases from V and 6 bases from J, with 6 bases between. This CDR3 reads CSARRINEQFF. DNA of the CDR3: TGCAGTGCTAGGCGGATCAATGAGCAGTTCTTC.

The chain is built from TRBV11-2 and TRBJ2-5; possibly TRBD2 for D (6 bases). The V and J ends lost 5 bases and 4 bases respectively, with 20 bases between them. This CDR3 is built from 16 residues. Looked up from germline, CDR1 is SGHAT and CDR2 is FQNNGV. The CDR3 DNA sequence: TGTGCCAGCAGCCCGATAACCGCGGGGAGTGGAGAGACCCAGTACTTC. This sequence encodes CASSPITAGSGETQYF.

The gene calls are TRBV7-9 and TRBJ2-1; 9 bases map to TRBD1. The trim removed 3 bases at V and 4 bases at J, leaving 4 bases unmatched. The germline V gene encodes CDR1 SEHNR and CDR2 FQNEAQ (reference sequence). The CDR3 contains 15 residues. CDR3 amino acids: CASSFPGQGYNEQFF. CDR3 sequence (DNA): TGTGCCAGCAGCTTCCCCGGACAGGGGTACAATGAGCAGTTCTTC.

The chain uses TRBV19 and TRBJ1-2, with a possible D match to TRBD1 (6 bases). The CDR3 is 10 residues long. With 11 bases removed from V and 6 bases from J, the gap between germline ends came to 10 bases. CDR1 is LNHDA, CDR2 SQIVND, per germline (reference sequence). The CDR3, as DNA: TGTGCCTCAACAGGGAATGGCTACACCTTC. Protein: CASTGNGYTF.

The V call is TRBV5-1, the J call TRBJ2-7, with 7 bases fitting TRBD1. The CDR3 runs 14 residues. The germline V gene has CDR1 SGHRS and CDR2 YFSETQ. Trimming removed 4 bases from V and 5 bases from J; junction bases left unmatched: 9. CDR3 residues: CASSPPTGSNEQYF. DNA of the CDR3: TGCGCCAGCAGCCCCCCGACAGGGAGCAACGAGCAGTACTTC.

The V gene is TRBV28, the J gene TRBJ1-5, with D tentatively TRBD1 (6 bases). V was cut by 4 bases and J by 2 bases, with 6 bases left in between. This CDR3 has 13 residues. The germline gives CDR1 MDHEN, CDR2 SYDVKM. DNA of the CDR3: TGTGCCAGCAGTTACAGGGGCAATCAGCCCCAGCATTTT. This sequence encodes CASSYRGNQPQHF. Based on the CDR3 plus reference TRBV28 and TRBJ1-5, the full variable domain is DVKVTQSSRYLVKRTGEKVFLECVQDMDHENMFWYRQDPGLGLRLIYFSYDVKMKEKGDIPEGYSVSREKKERFSLILESASTNQTSMYLCASSYRGNQPQHFGDGTRLSIL.

This chain connects TRBV27 to TRBJ1-1; D remains ambiguous. The CDR3 is 13 amino acids. With 5 bases removed from V and 7 bases from J, the gap between germline ends came to 14 bases. Germline CDR1 MNHEY, CDR2 SMNVEV (reference sequence). The CDR3 DNA follows: TGTGCCAGCAGTCCACCAGGCCGGGATGAAGCTTTCTTT. This gives the protein CASSPPGRDEAFF.

The chain joins TRBV5-1 to TRBJ2-7; possible D gene TRBD1, 5 bases. CDR1 and CDR2 from the germline V gene are SGHRS and YFSETQ. The CDR3 has 15 residues. V gave up 4 bases and J gave up 2 bases, with 16 bases separating them. The DNA for the CDR3 is TGCGCCAGCAGCCCGCAATTTGGGGCAGCCTACGAGCAGTACTTC. It yields the protein CASSPQFGAAYEQYF.

This chain uses TRBV2 with TRBJ1-1; D possibly corresponds to TRBD1 (5 bases). CDR3 length: 15 residues. The germline V and J ends were trimmed by 6 bases and 1 base, with 15 bases remaining between them. The germline CDR1 and CDR2 sequences are SNHLY and FYNNEI. The CDR3 DNA reads as TGTGCCAGCAGACCAAGAACAGGAACGAACACTGAAGCTTTCTTT. Protein: CASRPRTGTNTEAFF.